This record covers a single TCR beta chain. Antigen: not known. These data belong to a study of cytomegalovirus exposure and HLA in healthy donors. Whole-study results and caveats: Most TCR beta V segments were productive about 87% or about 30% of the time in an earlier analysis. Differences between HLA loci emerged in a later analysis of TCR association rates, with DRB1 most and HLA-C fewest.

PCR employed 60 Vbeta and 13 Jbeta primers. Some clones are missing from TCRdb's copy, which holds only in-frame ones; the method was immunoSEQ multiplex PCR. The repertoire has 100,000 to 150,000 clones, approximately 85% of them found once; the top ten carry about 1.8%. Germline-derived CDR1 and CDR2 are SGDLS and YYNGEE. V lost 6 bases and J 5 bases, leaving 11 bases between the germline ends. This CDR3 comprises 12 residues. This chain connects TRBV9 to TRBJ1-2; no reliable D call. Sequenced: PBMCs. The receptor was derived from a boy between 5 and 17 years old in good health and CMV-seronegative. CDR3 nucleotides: TGTGCCAGCAATTCTCGTCCTTATGGCTACACCTTC. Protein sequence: CASNSRPYGYTF.